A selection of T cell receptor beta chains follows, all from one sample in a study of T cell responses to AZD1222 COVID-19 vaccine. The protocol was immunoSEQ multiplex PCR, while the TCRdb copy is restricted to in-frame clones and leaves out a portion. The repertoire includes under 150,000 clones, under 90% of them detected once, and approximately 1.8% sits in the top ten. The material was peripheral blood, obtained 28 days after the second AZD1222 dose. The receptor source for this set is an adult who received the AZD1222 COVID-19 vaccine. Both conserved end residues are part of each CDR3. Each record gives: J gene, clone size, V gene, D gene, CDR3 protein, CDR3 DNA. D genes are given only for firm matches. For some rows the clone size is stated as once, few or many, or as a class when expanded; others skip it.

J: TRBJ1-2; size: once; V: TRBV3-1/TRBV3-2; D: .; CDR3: CASSQAGQLGYGYTF; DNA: TGTGCCAGCAGCCAAGCGGGCCAGCTAGGCTATGGCTACACCTTC
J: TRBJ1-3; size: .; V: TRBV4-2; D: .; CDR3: CASSQARIGAGDTIYF; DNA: TGTGCCAGCAGCCAAGCTCGGATAGGGGCTGGGGACACCATATATTTT
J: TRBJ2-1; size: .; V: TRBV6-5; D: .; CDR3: CASSYLGGEYNEQFF; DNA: TGTGCCAGCAGTTACTTAGGGGGGGAGTACAATGAGCAGTTCTTC
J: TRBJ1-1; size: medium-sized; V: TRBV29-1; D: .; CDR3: CSVGGGTEAFF; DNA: TGCAGCGTTGGTGGGGGGACTGAAGCTTTCTTT
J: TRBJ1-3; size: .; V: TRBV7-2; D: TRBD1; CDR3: CASDRGNSGNTIYF; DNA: TGTGCCAGCGACAGGGGTAACTCTGGAAACACCATATATTTT
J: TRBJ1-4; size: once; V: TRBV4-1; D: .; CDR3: CASSPNSGEKLFF; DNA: TGCGCCAGCAGCCCCAACTCGGGTGAAAAACTGTTTTTT
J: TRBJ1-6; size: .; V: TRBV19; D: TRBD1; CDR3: CAVGDRNNSPLHF; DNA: TGTGCCGTCGGGGACAGAAATAATTCACCCCTCCACTTT
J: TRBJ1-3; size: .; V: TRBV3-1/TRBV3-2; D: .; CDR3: CASSVPGRGGNTIYF; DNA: TGTGCCAGCAGCGTTCCGGGACGTGGAGGAAACACCATATATTTT
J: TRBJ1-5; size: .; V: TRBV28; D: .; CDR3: CASRNQGQPQHF; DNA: TGTGCCAGCAGAAACCAGGGCCAGCCCCAGCATTTT
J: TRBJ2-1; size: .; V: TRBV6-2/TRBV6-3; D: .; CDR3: CASSNRAGTYNEQFF; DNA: TGTGCCAGCAGTAATAGGGCAGGGACTTACAATGAGCAGTTCTTC
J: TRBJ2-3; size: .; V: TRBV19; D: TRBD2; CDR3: CASSIEGGRGTDTQYF; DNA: TGTGCCAGTAGTATAGAGGGCGGGAGGGGCACAGATACGCAGTATTTT
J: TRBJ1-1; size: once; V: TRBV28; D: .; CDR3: CASNTPSGRNTEAFF; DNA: TGTGCCAGCAACACCCCCTCCGGAAGGAACACTGAAGCTTTCTTT
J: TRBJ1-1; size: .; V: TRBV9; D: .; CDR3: CASSWGDTVNTEAFF; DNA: TGTGCCAGCAGTTGGGGGGACACCGTGAACACTGAAGCTTTCTTT
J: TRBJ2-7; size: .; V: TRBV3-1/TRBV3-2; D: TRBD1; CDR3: CASSRQGEREQYF; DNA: TGTGCCAGCAGCCGACAGGGGGAGAGGGAGCAGTACTTC
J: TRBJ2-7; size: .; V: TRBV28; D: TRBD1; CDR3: CASSLVGTGGSSFYEQYF; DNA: TGTGCCAGCAGTTTAGTAGGGACAGGGGGCTCCAGCTTCTACGAGCAGTACTTC
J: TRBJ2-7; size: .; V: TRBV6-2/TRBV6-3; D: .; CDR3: CASSYLVNEQYF; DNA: TGTGCCAGCAGTTACCTCGTTAACGAGCAGTACTTC
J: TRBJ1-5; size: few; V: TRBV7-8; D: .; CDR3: CASSLVGGNQPQHF; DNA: TGTGCCAGCAGCTTAGTCGGTGGGAATCAGCCCCAGCATTTT
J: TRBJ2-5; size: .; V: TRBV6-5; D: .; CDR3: CASSYGGARETQYF; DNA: TGTGCCAGCAGTTACGGGGGGGCCCGAGAGACCCAGTACTTC
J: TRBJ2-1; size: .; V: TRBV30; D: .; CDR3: CAIMGRYSYNEQFF; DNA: TGTGCGATTATGGGCCGTTATTCCTACAATGAGCAGTTCTTC
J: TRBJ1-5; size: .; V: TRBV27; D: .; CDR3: CASSTKAGGQPQHF; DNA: TGTGCCAGCAGTACCAAGGCAGGAGGTCAGCCCCAGCATTTT
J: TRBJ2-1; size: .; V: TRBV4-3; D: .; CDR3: CASSPRLGTNEQFF; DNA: TGCGCCAGCAGCCCTCGATTAGGAACCAATGAGCAGTTCTTC
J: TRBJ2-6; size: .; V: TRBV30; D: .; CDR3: CAWLSWRSGANVLTF; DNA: TGTGCCTGGTTATCCTGGCGCTCTGGGGCCAACGTCCTGACTTTC
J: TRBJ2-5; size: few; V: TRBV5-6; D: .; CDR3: CASNPSDVWQETQYF; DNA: TGTGCCAGCAACCCCTCCGACGTCTGGCAAGAGACCCAGTACTTC
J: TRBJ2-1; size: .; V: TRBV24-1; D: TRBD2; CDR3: CATSDFAGLAGGYNEQFF; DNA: TGTGCCACCAGTGATTTCGCAGGACTAGCGGGGGGATACAATGAGCAGTTCTTC
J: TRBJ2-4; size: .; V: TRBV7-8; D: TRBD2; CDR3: CASSTVLLSGRGAKNIQYF; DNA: TGTGCCAGCAGCACAGTCCTCCTGAGCGGGAGGGGGGCCAAAAACATTCAGTACTTC
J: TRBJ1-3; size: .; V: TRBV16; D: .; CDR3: CASSQSRDVGTIYF; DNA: TGTGCCAGCAGCCAATCCCGGGACGTAGGCACCATATATTTT
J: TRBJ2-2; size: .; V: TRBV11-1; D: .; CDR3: CASSLAGGSHTGELFF; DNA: TGTGCCAGCAGCTTAGCCGGGGGTTCCCACACCGGGGAGCTGTTTTTT
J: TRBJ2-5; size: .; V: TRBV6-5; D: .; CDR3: CASRYAWSQETQYF; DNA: TGTGCCAGCAGGTACGCTTGGTCCCAAGAGACCCAGTACTTC
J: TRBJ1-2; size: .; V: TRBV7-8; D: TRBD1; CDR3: CASSLATGGSNYGYTF; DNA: TGTGCCAGCAGCTTAGCGACAGGGGGCTCTAACTATGGCTACACCTTC
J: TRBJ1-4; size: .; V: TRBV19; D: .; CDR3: CASRPPGATNEKLFF; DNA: TGTGCCAGTAGGCCCCCAGGGGCAACTAATGAAAAACTGTTTTTT
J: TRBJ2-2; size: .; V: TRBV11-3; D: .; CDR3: CASSRDQTGELFF; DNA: TGTGCCAGCAGCCGAGACCAGACCGGGGAGCTGTTTTTT